This TCR beta chain was retrieved from a study of T-cell memory formation after mild COVID-19. Turning to the study itself: The study found TCR clusters largely donor specific. Notes on the study in general: CD4+ bias marked clones expanding day 15 to 37, unlike balanced contracting clones. SARS-CoV-2 specificity of second-wave clones peaking day 37 was unconfirmed.

The authors produced TCR alpha and TCR beta cDNA libraries with sample barcodes and UMIs by 5'RACE using constant-segment primers. TCRdb re-called the 5' RACE reads with MiXCR, one entry per CDR3 protein. The table includes approximately 400,000 distinct CDR3 sequences, around 17% detected once. This clonotype was counted between two and nine times. Its target is unknown. This CDR3 region has 16 residues. The ends lost 2 bases at V and 4 bases at J; junction bases unmatched: 7. The chain joins TRBV12-3 or TRBV12-4 to TRBJ2-5; 10 bases are a match to TRBD1. The specimen was PBMCs or a T cell subset sorted from them (not recorded which). The TCR comes from a young man who had mild COVID-19 (a few samples of this study predate the infection). Cell type and time point are not known. CDR3 residues: CASSLTTDRGGETQYF. CDR3 sequence (DNA): TGTGCCAGCAGTTTAACCACGGACAGGGGGGGAGAGACCCAGTACTTC.